The 7 T cell receptor beta chains below were found in one sample sequenced in a study of shared clonotypes between healthy human individuals. Method: immunoSEQ multiplex PCR; TCRdb's copy keeps in-frame clones and lacks some. Of approximately 1,500,000 clones in the sample, 98% were seen once. Sequencing was performed on naive CD4+ T cells sorted from blood. Stated subset: CD45RA+ positively selected. Source of these receptors: a man aged 25-45 years in good health.

CDR3 bases: TGTGCCAGCTCACCGAAGTTTATAGCGGGGGCTTTCACCGGGGAGCTGTTTTTT. It yields the protein CASSPKFIAGAFTGELFF. V gene TRBV18 combines with J gene TRBJ2-2; 9 nucleotides align to TRBD2. J was trimmed by 4 bases and V by 3 bases; bases with no gene match: 12. This CDR3 is 18 amino acids long. CDR1 KGHSH and CDR2 LQKENI come from the germline V gene.

Concerning this clone: Other DNA sequences from this sample encode an identical CDR3 as well. J is TRBJ2-7 and V is TRBV27; D gene ambiguous. Trimming left V 5 bases short and J 2 bases short, with 4 bases between. Germline lookup yields CDR1 MNHEY and CDR2 SMNVEV (reference sequence). The CDR3 runs to 11 residues. The chain's CDR3 is CASSPAYEQYF. The CDR3 DNA follows: TGTGCCAGCAGTCCGGCCTACGAGCAGTACTTC.

The rearrangement uses TRBV5-6 and TRBJ2-1; 7 positions match TRBD1. The CDR3 contains 14 residues. The V and J ends lost 4 bases and 4 bases, in that order; junction bases with no gene match: 5. Per the germline V gene, CDR1 is SGHDT and CDR2 is YYEEEE. The DNA for the CDR3 is TGTGCCAGCAGCCAACCGGGACAGTACAATGAGCAGTTCTTC. Its translation: CASSQPGQYNEQFF.

The chain uses TRBV6-1 and TRBJ2-1; D unclear. Germline CDR1 and CDR2: MNHNS and SASEGT. V lost 5 bases, J lost 9 bases, and 11 bases lay in between. This CDR3 is built from 12 residues. Here the CDR3 reads CASSRPKVEQFF. The CDR3 DNA follows: TGTGCCAGCAGTCGCCCTAAGGTTGAGCAGTTCTTC.

V is TRBV28 and J is TRBJ1-2; 8 bases match TRBD1. Trimming at V came to 6 bases and at J to 4 bases, leaving 7 bases not matched to a gene. CDR3 size: 14 residues. Germline V gives CDR1 MDHEN, CDR2 SYDVKM. The CDR3 region has the DNA TGTGCCAGCAGGTCAGGGGGCTTGTTCTATGGCTACACCTTC. Translated, it gives CASRSGGLFYGYTF.

The chain couples TRBV29-1 to TRBJ2-5, with D uncertain. In germline, CDR1 is SQVTM, CDR2 ANQGSEA. V shed 3 bases and J shed 2 bases, with 4 bases lying between them. The CDR3 length is 11 residues. The CDR3 coding sequence is TGCAGCGTTGATAAACAAGAGACCCAGTACTTC. Encoded protein: CSVDKQETQYF.

The rearrangement joins TRBV15 to TRBJ2-7; D is ambiguous. Germline V gene data show CDR1 as LNHNV and CDR2 as YYDKDF (reference sequence). The V end was cut by 0 bases, the J end by 3 bases, with 9 bases between. The CDR3 runs to 14 residues. CDR3 in DNA: TGTGCCACCAGCAGAGAGGTAGTCTTCTACGAGCAGTACTTC. As protein: CATSREVVFYEQYF.